Listed here is a single T cell receptor beta chain. What it binds is unknown. The data derive from a study of shared clonotypes between healthy human individuals. General study results and limits: Naive subsets tended to show greater estimated richness than memory subsets.

Each cell subset's genomic DNA was divided evenly among several immunoSEQ plates. Sequencing was performed with immunoSEQ multiplex PCR; in TCRdb, only in-frame clones are kept and a portion is missing. This table has millions of clones, approximately 94% appearing once. As defined, naive CD8 cells were CD45RO-negative and positively selected for CCR7, with terminally differentiated effector memory CD45RA+ cells excluded. The sequencing input was naive CD8+ T cells sorted from blood. The sequence came from a man aged 18 to 35 in good health.

The DNA for the CDR3 is TGTGCCAGCACCGGGGGGACAGGGGGGAACACCGGGGAGCTGTTTTTT. Translated: CASTGGTGGNTGELFF. This sequence joins TRBV27 and TRBJ2-2, with TRBD1 matching over 11 bases. The junction had 5 bases not matched to a gene; V was cut back by 7 bases and J by 1 base. CDR1 and CDR2 from the germline V gene are MNHEY and SMNVEV (reference sequence). The CDR3 is 16 residues long.